The rows below give T cell receptor beta chains drawn from one sample of a study of long-term antiretroviral therapy in people with HIV. Clones were read by immunoSEQ multiplex PCR, and TCRdb kept only the in-frame ones, dropping some. Among about 17,000 clones listed, 81% were seen once. Sequenced material: unsorted PBMCs, taken 0.3 years after starting antiretroviral therapy. Every receptor here comes from a man younger than 30 with HIV. CDR3s include the opening cysteine and the closing phenylalanine or tryptophan. D genes are given only for firm matches. Part of the rows lack a size; the others show once, few, many or a class for expanded clones.

J gene,clone size,D gene,V gene,CDR3 protein,CDR3 DNA
TRBJ1-1,.,.,TRBV5-8,CASSLIWLNTEAFF,TGTGCCAGCAGCTTGATATGGCTGAACACTGAAGCTTTCTTT
TRBJ2-7,.,TRBD2,TRBV2,CASRIAGSSYEQYF,TGTGCCAGCAGGATAGCGGGAAGCTCCTACGAGCAGTACTTC
TRBJ1-6,.,.,TRBV30,CAWSVQGSNSPLHF,TGTGCCTGGAGTGTTCAGGGGTCTAATTCACCCCTCCACTTT
TRBJ2-6,.,TRBD2,TRBV11-2,CASTSRTSGVASGANVLTF,TGTGCCAGCACCTCCCGGACTAGCGGGGTAGCCTCTGGGGCCAACGTCCTGACTTTC
TRBJ1-1,.,TRBD1,TRBV27,CASRQGLNTEAFF,TGTGCCAGCAGACAGGGGTTGAACACTGAAGCTTTCTTT
TRBJ2-2,.,.,TRBV19,CASSIPLTGTSGTGELFF,TGTGCCAGTAGTATACCCCTAACCGGGACATCAGGGACCGGGGAGCTGTTTTTT
TRBJ2-3,.,TRBD2,TRBV2,CASGLAGATDTQYF,TGTGCCAGCGGACTAGCGGGGGCCACAGATACGCAGTATTTT
TRBJ2-7,.,.,TRBV10-1,CASSRGGGYEQYF,TGCGCCAGCAGTCGAGGGGGAGGCTACGAGCAGTACTTC
TRBJ2-3,.,.,TRBV9,CASSVSGHLRDTQYF,TGTGCCAGCAGCGTATCGGGCCACTTGAGGGATACGCAGTATTTT
TRBJ2-5,.,.,TRBV4-2,CASSQGVGDSETQYF,TGTGCCAGCAGCCAAGGGGTAGGGGACTCGGAGACCCAGTACTTC
TRBJ1-2,few,.,TRBV18,CASSPPIGDYGYTF,TGTGCCAGCTCACCACCGATCGGGGACTATGGCTACACCTTC
TRBJ2-3,.,.,TRBV7-6,CASSSGPQGVSTDTQYF,TGTGCCAGCAGCTCCGGACCCCAGGGAGTTAGCACAGATACGCAGTATTTT
TRBJ2-3,.,.,TRBV19,CASRQGAGDTQYF,TGTGCCAGTAGACAGGGAGCGGGGGATACGCAGTATTTT
TRBJ1-2,few,.,TRBV10-3,CAISESTVGYTF,TGTGCCATCAGTGAGTCGACGGTTGGCTACACCTTC
TRBJ1-1,.,.,TRBV10-3,CAISESSGSLTEAFF,TGTGCCATCAGTGAGTCTTCCGGGAGCCTCACTGAAGCTTTCTTT
TRBJ2-5,.,.,TRBV18,CASSLPTERGETQYF,TGTGCCAGCTCATTACCGACGGAGAGAGGGGAGACCCAGTACTTC
TRBJ1-5,.,TRBD1,TRBV15,CATSRARDRANQPQHF,TGTGCCACCAGCAGAGCCCGGGACAGGGCCAATCAGCCCCAGCATTTT
TRBJ2-1,.,.,TRBV6-1,CASSEAGGVLPDNEQFF,TGTGCCAGCAGTGAAGCCGGTGGCGTACTACCCGACAATGAGCAGTTCTTC
TRBJ1-2,.,.,TRBV11-2,CASSPDSGSGGYTF,TGTGCCAGCAGCCCCGATTCTGGTTCGGGAGGCTACACCTTC
TRBJ1-5,.,.,TRBV15,CATSVAGGGNQPQHF,TGTGCCACTTCGGTGGCGGGGGGCGGCAATCAGCCCCAGCATTTT
TRBJ2-3,.,.,TRBV7-2,CASSWTAGTDTQYF,TGTGCCAGCAGCTGGACCGCGGGAACAGATACGCAGTATTTT
TRBJ2-1,.,.,TRBV7-3,CASSLIRDSEQFF,TGTGCCAGCAGCTTAATCCGGGATTCTGAGCAGTTCTTC
TRBJ2-2,.,.,TRBV20-1,CSAPWTGELFF,TGCAGTGCTCCCTGGACTGGGGAGCTGTTTTTT
TRBJ1-4,.,TRBD1,TRBV28,CASKDVAGQSNEKLFF,TGTGCCAGCAAGGATGTGGCGGGACAGAGTAATGAAAAACTGTTTTTT
TRBJ2-3,.,TRBD2,TRBV13,CASIQRGVGDTQYF,TGTGCCAGCATCCAGCGGGGCGTAGGAGATACGCAGTATTTT
TRBJ2-1,.,.,TRBV6-4,CASSDSSHNEQFF,TGTGCCAGCAGTGACTCGAGTCACAATGAGCAGTTCTTC
TRBJ1-1,.,.,TRBV6-4,CASSDSAGARTEAFF,TGTGCCAGCAGTGACTCGGCGGGGGCGCGGACTGAAGCTTTCTTT
TRBJ1-2,.,TRBD1,TRBV5-6,CASSSGQSYGYTF,TGTGCCAGCAGCTCGGGACAGAGCTATGGCTACACCTTC
TRBJ2-5,.,TRBD1,TRBV15,CATSRERGPQETQYF,TGTGCCACCAGCAGAGAGAGGGGGCCCCAAGAGACCCAGTACTTC
TRBJ1-1,few,TRBD1,TRBV19,CASRDRGVSEAFF,TGTGCCAGTCGGGACAGGGGTGTGTCTGAAGCTTTCTTT
TRBJ2-1,.,.,TRBV11-3,CASSVGQGIYNEQFF,TGTGCCAGCAGCGTAGGGCAGGGGATCTACAATGAGCAGTTCTTC
TRBJ2-5,once,TRBD1,TRBV5-1,CASSHGQGVVQETQYF,TGCGCCAGCAGCCACGGACAGGGGGTTGTCCAAGAGACCCAGTACTTC
TRBJ1-5,.,.,TRBV7-8,CASNTGYGDDSNQPQHF,TGTGCCAGCAACACAGGGTACGGGGATGATAGCAATCAGCCCCAGCATTTT
TRBJ1-2,.,.,TRBV28,CASSPNDASPGYTF,TGTGCCAGCAGTCCCAATGATGCTTCCCCTGGCTACACCTTC
TRBJ2-4,.,.,TRBV5-1,CASSPGLAKNIQYF,TGCGCCAGCAGCCCCGGCCTAGCCAAAAACATTCAGTACTTC
TRBJ2-7,.,.,TRBV5-1,CASSSRNRGLLYEQYF,TGCGCCAGCAGCTCCCGGAACAGGGGACTCCTTTACGAGCAGTACTTC
TRBJ2-5,.,TRBD1,TRBV6-6,CASSYKGTAQETQYF,TGTGCCAGCAGTTACAAGGGGACAGCTCAAGAGACCCAGTACTTC
TRBJ1-5,.,TRBD1,TRBV30,CAWSRQGDQPQHF,TGTGCCTGGAGTAGACAGGGGGATCAGCCCCAGCATTTT
TRBJ1-6,.,.,TRBV6-1,CASSGTLLGSPLHF,TGTGCCAGCAGCGGAACACTTCTGGGTTCACCCCTCCACTTT
TRBJ1-1,.,.,TRBV4-2,CASSQALGPYTEAFF,TGTGCCAGCAGCCAAGCTTTAGGGCCCTACACTGAAGCTTTCTTT
TRBJ2-1,.,TRBD2,TRBV2,CASSDPQTSGGNEQFF,TGTGCCAGCAGTGACCCCCAGACTAGCGGGGGTAATGAGCAGTTCTTC
TRBJ2-2,.,TRBD1,TRBV11-3,CASSLGQGNGELFF,TGTGCCAGCAGCTTAGGACAGGGGAACGGGGAGCTGTTTTTT
TRBJ2-3,once,.,TRBV27,CASSRRGRSTDTQYF,TGTGCCAGCAGTCGCAGGGGGAGGAGCACAGATACGCAGTATTTT
TRBJ2-6,.,.,TRBV13,CASSLISGANVLTF,TGTGCCAGCAGCTTAATATCTGGGGCCAACGTCCTGACTTTC
TRBJ1-6,.,.,TRBV4-1,CASSQDPKSSYNSPLHF,TGCGCCAGCAGCCAAGATCCGAAAAGCTCCTATAATTCACCCCTCCACTTT
TRBJ2-3,.,.,TRBV5-1,CASSPPFPAQDTQYF,TGCGCCAGCAGCCCCCCGTTCCCAGCTCAGGATACGCAGTATTTT
TRBJ2-1,once,.,TRBV7-6,CASSLDSYNEQFF,TGTGCCAGCAGCTTAGACAGCTACAATGAGCAGTTCTTC
TRBJ1-1,once,.,TRBV2,CASRDTTANTEAFF,TGTGCCAGCAGAGACACGACAGCGAACACTGAAGCTTTCTTT
TRBJ2-4,.,.,TRBV7-2,CASSLGARNIQYF,TGTGCCAGCAGCTTAGGTGCGCGGAACATTCAGTACTTC
TRBJ2-1,.,TRBD1,TRBV28,CASSSRDSYNEQFF,TGTGCCAGCAGTTCCCGGGACAGTTACAATGAGCAGTTCTTC
TRBJ2-3,.,.,TRBV9,CASSVNNYIADTQYF,TGTGCCAGCAGCGTAAATAACTACATTGCAGATACGCAGTATTTT
TRBJ1-5,.,TRBD1,TRBV19,CASTFTSLGQGGQPQHF,TGTGCCAGTACCTTTACCTCATTGGGACAGGGAGGCCAGCCCCAGCATTTT
TRBJ2-2,.,TRBD2,TRBV5-8,CASSSGTSGGPNTGELFF,TGTGCCAGCAGCTCCGGGACTAGCGGGGGGCCGAACACCGGGGAGCTGTTTTTT
TRBJ1-4,.,.,TRBV2,CASSQIATNEKLFF,TGTGCCAGCAGCCAGATTGCAACTAATGAAAAACTGTTTTTT
TRBJ2-7,.,TRBD1,TRBV18,CASSPSTGTYEQYF,TGTGCCAGCTCACCATCGACAGGGACCTACGAGCAGTACTTC